Below, 20 T cell receptor beta chains from the same sample are listed, as sequenced in a study of cytomegalovirus exposure and HLA in healthy donors. Sequenced by immunoSEQ multiplex PCR; TCRdb stores in-frame clones only, minus some. Here the sample spans roughly 56,000 clones, roughly 94% being singletons. The sequenced sample was PBMCs. These receptors were taken from a man aged 18 to 35 in good health and CMV-seronegative.

This chain links TRBV5-1 with TRBJ2-1; no clear D. CDR3 size: 19 residues. V was trimmed by 4 bases and J by 0 bases, leaving 23 bases between them. Germline V CDR1 and CDR2: SGHRS, YFSETQ. In nucleotides, the CDR3 is TGCGCCAGCAGCCCGGCAACCTACGACATCCTGAACTCCTACAATGAGCAGTTCTTC. Protein sequence: CASSPATYDILNSYNEQFF.

The chain combines TRBV19 with TRBJ1-5; D may be TRBD1 (6 bases). Germline V lookup: CDR1 LNHDA, CDR2 SQIVND (reference sequence). The CDR3 is 15 amino acids. The V and J ends lost 1 base and 2 bases respectively, with 9 bases between them. CDR3 in DNA: TGTGCCAGTAGTATAGTAGCAGGGGGCAATCAGCCCCAGCATTTT. Its protein is CASSIVAGGNQPQHF.

The chain is built from TRBV27 and TRBJ1-2; 7 bases fit TRBD1. Germline trimming cut 2 bases from V and 8 bases from J; bases unmatched to any gene: 2. The CDR3 covers 12 residues. Germline lookup yields CDR1 MNHEY and CDR2 SMNVEV (reference sequence). The CDR3 spells CASSLTGEGYTF. Here the CDR3 DNA reads TGTGCCAGCAGTTTAACAGGGGAAGGCTACACCTTC.

The chain is built from TRBV11-3 and TRBJ2-1; 9 bases agree with TRBD2. Germline-derived CDR1 and CDR2 are SGHNT and YENEEA. CDR3 length: 16 residues. Losses at the gene ends were 1 base for V and 9 bases for J; bases not matched to a gene: 10. The CDR3 DNA reads TGTGCCAGCAGCTTAGGACGTGTAGCGGGAGTCACTGAGCAGTTCTTC. Translation gives CASSLGRVAGVTEQFF.

The J gene is TRBJ1-5, the V gene TRBV19; D is unresolved. The length of the CDR3 is 12 residues. Trimming cost V 11 bases and J 5 bases, with 13 bases left between them. CDR1 is LNHDA and CDR2 is SQIVND in the germline V gene (reference sequence). The CDR3: CASTDGDQPQHF. Written as DNA, the CDR3 is TGTGCCTCAACTGACGGGGATCAGCCCCAGCATTTT.

The rearrangement uses TRBV6-4 and TRBJ2-1; TRBD2 aligns across 7 bases. J was trimmed by 2 bases and V by 0 bases; bases with no gene match: 1. The length of the CDR3 is 15 residues. Looked up from germline, CDR1 is MRHNA and CDR2 is SNTAGT. The CDR3 spells CASSDSGGTYNEQFF. As DNA, the CDR3 is TGTGCCAGCAGTGACTCCGGGGGGACCTACAATGAGCAGTTCTTC.

V usage is TRBV18 and J usage is TRBJ2-3; 11 bases are shared with TRBD2. Trimming at V came to 2 bases and at J to 5 bases, leaving 9 bases not matched to a gene. Per germline, CDR1 KGHSH and CDR2 LQKENI. The CDR3 loop spans 17 amino acids. The CDR3 DNA reads TGTGCCAGCTCACCAATTTCACTAGCGGGAGTGGGAGATACGCAGTATTTT. This translates into CASSPISLAGVGDTQYF.

V usage is TRBV27 and J usage is TRBJ1-2; no firm D call. V lost 6 bases to trimming and J lost 4 bases, with 6 bases between them. Germline V lookup: CDR1 MNHEY, CDR2 SMNVEV (reference sequence). CDR3 length: 11 amino acids. The CDR3 nucleotides read TGTGCCAGCAGGGGCAGCTATGGCTACACCTTC. Its translation: CASRGSYGYTF.

The chain recombines TRBV28 with TRBJ2-7, with 7 positions matching TRBD2. Germline V gene lookup returns CDR1 MDHEN and CDR2 SYDVKM. The ends lost 5 bases at V and 0 bases at J; junction bases unmatched: 10. The CDR3 covers 16 residues. CDR3 sequence reads: CASSTSSGLYSYEQYF. Written as DNA, the CDR3 is TGTGCCAGCAGTACCTCTAGCGGCCTCTACTCCTACGAGCAGTACTTC. Supplemented by reference TRBV28 and TRBJ2-7, the full variable domain reads DVKVTQSSRYLVKRTGEKVFLECVQDMDHENMFWYRQDPGLGLRLIYFSYDVKMKEKGDIPEGYSVSREKKERFSLILESASTNQTSMYLCASSTSSGLYSYEQYFGPGTRLTVT.

The rearrangement uses TRBV5-1 and TRBJ2-7; 9 nucleotides agree with TRBD2. The CDR3 has 17 residues. V was pared by 0 bases and J by 0 bases, with 7 bases of the junction left unmatched. Germline values: CDR1 SGHRS, CDR2 YFSETQ. The DNA for the CDR3 is TGCGCCAGCAGCTTGGAGGTTAGCGGGAGAGCCTCCTACGAGCAGTACTTC. Its protein is CASSLEVSGRASYEQYF.

V gene TRBV18 combines with J gene TRBJ2-3; 10 nucleotides align to TRBD2. CDR1 and CDR2 (germline): KGHSH, LQKENI. With 5 bases clipped from V and 2 bases from J, the junction kept 4 bases outside the gene matches. This CDR3 has 15 amino acids. The CDR3 loop reads CASSRTSGNTDTQYF. For the CDR3, the DNA is TGTGCCAGCTCAAGGACTAGCGGAAACACAGATACGCAGTATTTT. The full variable domain, with the rest looked up from reference TRBV18 and TRBJ2-3, is NAGVMQNPRHLVRRRGQEARLRCSPMKGHSHVYWYRQLPEEGLKFMVYLQKENIIDESGMPKERFSAEFPKEGPSILRIQQVVRGDSAAYFCASSRTSGNTDTQYFGPGTRLTVL.

The rearrangement uses TRBV5-1 and TRBJ2-6, with 7 bases identical to TRBD1. Germline CDR1 and CDR2: SGHRS and YFSETQ. After removal of 2 bases from V and 0 bases from J, the junction contained 14 bases not matched to a gene. The CDR3 is 20 residues long. The CDR3 spells CASSFYFINRGHSGANVLTF. The CDR3 coding sequence is TGCGCCAGCAGCTTTTACTTTATTAACAGGGGTCACTCTGGGGCCAACGTCCTGACTTTC.

The V gene is TRBV5-1, the J gene TRBJ2-2; possible D gene TRBD1, 7 bases. Trimming cost V 2 bases and J 7 bases, with 18 bases left between them. The CDR3 loop spans 16 amino acids. The germline gives CDR1 SGHRS, CDR2 YFSETQ. This chain's CDR3 is CASSLAPQGEVGELFF. The CDR3 DNA reads TGCGCCAGCAGCTTAGCCCCGCAGGGGGAGGTCGGGGAGCTGTTTTTT.

The V gene is TRBV18, the J gene TRBJ2-1; 8 nucleotides agree with TRBD1. From germline, CDR1 is KGHSH and CDR2 LQKENI. CDR3 size: 13 residues. V lost 3 bases and J lost 6; bases outside the gene matches: 1. CDR3: CASSPTGGNEQFF. CDR3 coding DNA: TGTGCCAGCTCACCCACAGGGGGCAATGAGCAGTTCTTC.

The chain carries TRBV7-9 and TRBJ1-1; 9 bases agree with TRBD1. The CDR3 length is 13 residues. Looked up from germline, CDR1 is SEHNR and CDR2 is FQNEAQ (reference sequence). The junction had 8 bases not matched to a gene; V was cut back by 5 bases and J by 10 bases. The CDR3 spells CASSREDRGGAFF. The CDR3 coding sequence is TGTGCCAGCAGCCGTGAAGACAGGGGGGGAGCTTTCTTT.

The chain employs TRBV19 and TRBJ2-5; 7 bases line up with TRBD2. CDR3 length: 15 amino acids. Germline V gene lookup returns CDR1 LNHDA and CDR2 SQIVND (reference sequence). The V gene end was trimmed by 4 bases and the J gene end by 4 bases; junction bases not matched to a gene: 9. Written as DNA, the CDR3 is TGTGCCAGTAGTACCCATCGGGGGAGGGGAGAGACCCAGTACTTC. Protein sequence: CASSTHRGRGETQYF.

The V and J genes are TRBV28 and TRBJ2-2; 10 nucleotides align to TRBD2. V dropped 5 bases and J dropped 4; count of bases not matched to a gene: 4. The CDR3 length is 15 residues. CDR1 MDHEN and CDR2 SYDVKM come from the germline V gene. This CDR3 reads CASSPGTSVTGELFF. The DNA of the CDR3 is TGTGCCAGCAGTCCCGGGACTAGCGTCACCGGGGAGCTGTTTTTT.

This sequence joins TRBV7-3 and TRBJ2-7; 9 bases line up with TRBD2. The CDR3 has 13 amino acids. Germline lookup yields CDR1 SGHTA and CDR2 FQGTGA. Losses at the gene ends were 4 bases for V and 8 bases for J; bases not matched to a gene: 6. Here the CDR3 reads CASSSGTSKKQYF. The CDR3 DNA follows: TGTGCCAGCAGCTCCGGGACTAGCAAAAAGCAGTACTTC.

This chain joins TRBV6-1 and TRBJ2-7; 7 bases line up with TRBD1. After removal of 6 bases from V and 0 bases from J, the junction contained 2 bases not matched to a gene. Germline-derived CDR1 and CDR2 are MNHNS and SASEGT. The CDR3 runs to 13 residues. The CDR3 spells CASRGTVSYEQYF. The CDR3 DNA reads as TGTGCCAGCAGAGGGACAGTCTCCTACGAGCAGTACTTC.

The chain joins TRBV5-1 to TRBJ1-5, with TRBD1 matching 8 bases. The CDR3 spans 15 residues. V was pared by 4 bases and J by 6 bases, with 9 bases of the junction left unmatched. CDR1 and CDR2 (germline): SGHRS, YFSETQ. This CDR3 reads CASSPTGQGSQPQHF. CDR3 DNA sequence: TGCGCCAGCAGCCCGACCGGACAGGGAAGTCAGCCCCAGCATTTT.